Listed here is a single TCR beta chain. Its antigen is as yet unknown. This sample is drawn from a study of early T cells in non-severe SARS-CoV-2 infection. The wider study: Sequencing of bulk RNA from unsorted whole blood was done, without chain pairing.

Unique molecular identifiers were attached to individual cDNA molecules. Via MiXCR, TCRdb re-called the 5' RACE reads, giving one row per CDR3 protein. The table records more than 55,000 distinct CDR3 sequences, 4.5% to 7.5% of them present only once. Overall study findings and caveats: Matches to VDJdb favored anti-spike CD8 responses and missed private and CD4 specificities.

The sample here was whole blood, taken at baseline. The source of this sequence is an adult who was a healthcare worker with PCR-confirmed SARS-CoV-2 infection or an uninfected control (not recorded which).

The CDR3 coding sequence is TGTGCCAGCAGTTACTCGGCGGACAGCTCCACAGATACGCAGTATTTT. The encoded protein is CASSYSADSSTDTQYF. The rearrangement uses TRBV6-5 and TRBJ2-3, with a possible D match to TRBD1 (6 bases). The V end was cut by 0 bases, the J end by 2 bases, with 12 bases between. The CDR3 covers 16 residues. The germline V gene has CDR1 MNHEY and CDR2 SVGAGI.